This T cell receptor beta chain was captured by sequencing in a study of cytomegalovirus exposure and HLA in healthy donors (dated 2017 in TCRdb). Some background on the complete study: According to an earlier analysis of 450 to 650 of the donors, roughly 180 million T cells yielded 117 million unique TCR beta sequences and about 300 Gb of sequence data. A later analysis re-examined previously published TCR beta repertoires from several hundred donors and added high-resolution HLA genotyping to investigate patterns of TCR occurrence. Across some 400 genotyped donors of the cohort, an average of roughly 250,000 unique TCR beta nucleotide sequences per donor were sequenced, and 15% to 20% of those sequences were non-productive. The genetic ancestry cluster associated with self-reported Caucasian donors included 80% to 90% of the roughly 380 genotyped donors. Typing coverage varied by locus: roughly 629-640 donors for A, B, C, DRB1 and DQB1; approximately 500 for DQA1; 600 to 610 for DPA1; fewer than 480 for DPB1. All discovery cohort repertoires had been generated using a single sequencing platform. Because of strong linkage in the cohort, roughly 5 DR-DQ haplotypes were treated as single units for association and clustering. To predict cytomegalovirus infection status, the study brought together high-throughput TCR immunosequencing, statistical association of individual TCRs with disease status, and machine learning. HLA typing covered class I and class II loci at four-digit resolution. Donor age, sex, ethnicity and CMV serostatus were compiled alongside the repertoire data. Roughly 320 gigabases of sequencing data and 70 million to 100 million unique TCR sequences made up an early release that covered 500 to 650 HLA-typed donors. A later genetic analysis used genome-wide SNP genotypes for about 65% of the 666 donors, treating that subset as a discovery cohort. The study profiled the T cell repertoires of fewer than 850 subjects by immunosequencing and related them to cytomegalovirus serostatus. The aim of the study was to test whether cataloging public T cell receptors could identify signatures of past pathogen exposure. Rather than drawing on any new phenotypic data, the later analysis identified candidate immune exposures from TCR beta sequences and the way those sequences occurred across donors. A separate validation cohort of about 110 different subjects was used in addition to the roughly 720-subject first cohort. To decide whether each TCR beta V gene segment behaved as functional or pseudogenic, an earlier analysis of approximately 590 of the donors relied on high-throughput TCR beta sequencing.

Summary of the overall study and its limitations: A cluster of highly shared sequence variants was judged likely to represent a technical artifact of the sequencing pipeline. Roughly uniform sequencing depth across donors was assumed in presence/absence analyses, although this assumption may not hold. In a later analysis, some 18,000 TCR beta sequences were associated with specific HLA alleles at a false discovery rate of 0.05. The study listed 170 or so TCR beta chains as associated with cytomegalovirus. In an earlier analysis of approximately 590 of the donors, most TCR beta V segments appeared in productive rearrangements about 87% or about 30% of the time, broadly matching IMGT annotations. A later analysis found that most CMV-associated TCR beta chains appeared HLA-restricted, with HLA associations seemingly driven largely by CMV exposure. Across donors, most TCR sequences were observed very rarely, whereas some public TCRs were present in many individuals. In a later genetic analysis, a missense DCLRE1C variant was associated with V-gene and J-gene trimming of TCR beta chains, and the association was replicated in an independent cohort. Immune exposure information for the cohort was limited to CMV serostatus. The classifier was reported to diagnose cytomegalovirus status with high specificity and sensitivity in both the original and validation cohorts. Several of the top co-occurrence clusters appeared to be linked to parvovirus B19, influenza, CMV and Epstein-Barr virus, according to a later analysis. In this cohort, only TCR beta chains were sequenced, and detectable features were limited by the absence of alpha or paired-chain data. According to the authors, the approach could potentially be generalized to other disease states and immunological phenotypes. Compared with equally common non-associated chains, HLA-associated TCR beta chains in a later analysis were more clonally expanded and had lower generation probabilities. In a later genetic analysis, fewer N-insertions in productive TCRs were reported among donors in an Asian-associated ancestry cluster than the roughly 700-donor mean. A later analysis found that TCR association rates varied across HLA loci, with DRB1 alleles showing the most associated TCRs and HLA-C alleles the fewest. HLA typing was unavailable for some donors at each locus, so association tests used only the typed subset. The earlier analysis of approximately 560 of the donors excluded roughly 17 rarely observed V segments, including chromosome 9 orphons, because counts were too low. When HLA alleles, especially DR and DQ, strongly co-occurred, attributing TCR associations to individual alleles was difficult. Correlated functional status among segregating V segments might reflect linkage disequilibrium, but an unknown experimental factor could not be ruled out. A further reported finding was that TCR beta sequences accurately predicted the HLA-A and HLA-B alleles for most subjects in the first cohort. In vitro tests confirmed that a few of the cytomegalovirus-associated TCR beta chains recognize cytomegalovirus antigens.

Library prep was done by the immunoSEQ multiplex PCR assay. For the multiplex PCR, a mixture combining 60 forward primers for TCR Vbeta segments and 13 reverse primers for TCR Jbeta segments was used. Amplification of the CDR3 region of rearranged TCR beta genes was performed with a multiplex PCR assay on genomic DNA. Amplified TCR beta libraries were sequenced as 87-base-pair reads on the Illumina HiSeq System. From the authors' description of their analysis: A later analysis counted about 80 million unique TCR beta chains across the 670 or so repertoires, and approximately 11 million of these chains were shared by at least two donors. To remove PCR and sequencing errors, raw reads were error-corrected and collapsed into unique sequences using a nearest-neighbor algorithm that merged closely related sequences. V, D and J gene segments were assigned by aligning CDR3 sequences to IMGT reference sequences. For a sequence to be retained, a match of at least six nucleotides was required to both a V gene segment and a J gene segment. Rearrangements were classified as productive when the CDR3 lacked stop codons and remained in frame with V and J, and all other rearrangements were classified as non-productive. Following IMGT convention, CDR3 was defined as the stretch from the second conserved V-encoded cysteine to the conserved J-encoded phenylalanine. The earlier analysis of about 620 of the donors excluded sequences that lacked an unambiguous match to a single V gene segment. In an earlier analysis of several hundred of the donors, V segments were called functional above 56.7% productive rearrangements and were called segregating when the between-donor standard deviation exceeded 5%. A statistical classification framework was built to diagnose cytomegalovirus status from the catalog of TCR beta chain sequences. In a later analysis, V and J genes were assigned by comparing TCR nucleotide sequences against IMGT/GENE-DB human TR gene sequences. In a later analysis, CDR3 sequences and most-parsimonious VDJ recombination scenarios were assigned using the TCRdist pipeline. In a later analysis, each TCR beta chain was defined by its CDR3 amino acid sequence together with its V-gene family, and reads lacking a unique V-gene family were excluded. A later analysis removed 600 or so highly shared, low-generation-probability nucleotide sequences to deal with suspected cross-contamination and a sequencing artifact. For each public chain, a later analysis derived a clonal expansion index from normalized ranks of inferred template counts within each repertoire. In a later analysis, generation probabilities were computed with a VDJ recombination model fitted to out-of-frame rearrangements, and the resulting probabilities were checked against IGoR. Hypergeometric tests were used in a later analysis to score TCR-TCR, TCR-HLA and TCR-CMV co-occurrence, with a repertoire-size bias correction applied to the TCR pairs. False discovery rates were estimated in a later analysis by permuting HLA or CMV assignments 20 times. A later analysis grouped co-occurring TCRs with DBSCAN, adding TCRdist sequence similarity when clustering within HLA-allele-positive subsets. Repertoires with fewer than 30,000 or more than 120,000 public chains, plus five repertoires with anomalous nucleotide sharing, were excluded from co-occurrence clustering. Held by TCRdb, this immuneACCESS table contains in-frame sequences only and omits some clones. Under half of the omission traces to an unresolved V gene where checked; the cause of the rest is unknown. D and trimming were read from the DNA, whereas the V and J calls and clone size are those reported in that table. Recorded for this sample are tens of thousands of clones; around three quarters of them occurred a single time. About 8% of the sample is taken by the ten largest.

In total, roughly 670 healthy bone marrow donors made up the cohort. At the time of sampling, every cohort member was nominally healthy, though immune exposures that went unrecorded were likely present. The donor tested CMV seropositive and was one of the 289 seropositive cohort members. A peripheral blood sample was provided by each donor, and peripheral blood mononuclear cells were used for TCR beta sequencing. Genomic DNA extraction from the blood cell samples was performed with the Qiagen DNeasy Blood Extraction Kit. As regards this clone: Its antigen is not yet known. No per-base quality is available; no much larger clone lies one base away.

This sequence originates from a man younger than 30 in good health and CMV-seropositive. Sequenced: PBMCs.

The sequenced DNA: TGTGCCAGCAAGGGGACTAGCGGGAAGAAGTTCTTC. This sequence encodes CASKGTSGKKFF. The V and J genes are TRBV6-5 and TRBJ2-1; 13 bases in between match TRBD2. The CDR3 numbers 12 residues from cysteine through phenylalanine. Just the 36-base CDR3 DNA is kept, in frame starting at base 1. Trimming accounts for 7 bases at V and 14 bases at J, while the number of junction bases matched to no gene is 5. The CDR1 and CDR2 encoded by the germline V gene are MNHEY and SVGAGI.